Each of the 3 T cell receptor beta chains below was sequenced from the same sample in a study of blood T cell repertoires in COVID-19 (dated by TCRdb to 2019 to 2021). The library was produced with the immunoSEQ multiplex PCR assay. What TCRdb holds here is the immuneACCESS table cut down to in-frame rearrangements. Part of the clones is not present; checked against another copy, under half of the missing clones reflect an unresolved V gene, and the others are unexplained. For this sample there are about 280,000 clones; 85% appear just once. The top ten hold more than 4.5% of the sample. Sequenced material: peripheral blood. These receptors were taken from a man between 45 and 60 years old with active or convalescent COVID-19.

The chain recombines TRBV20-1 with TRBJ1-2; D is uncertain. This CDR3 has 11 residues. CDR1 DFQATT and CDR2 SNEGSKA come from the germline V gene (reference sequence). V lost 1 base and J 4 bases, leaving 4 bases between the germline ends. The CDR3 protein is CSARGAYGYTF. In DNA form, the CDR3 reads TGCAGTGCTAGAGGGGCCTATGGCTACACCTTC.

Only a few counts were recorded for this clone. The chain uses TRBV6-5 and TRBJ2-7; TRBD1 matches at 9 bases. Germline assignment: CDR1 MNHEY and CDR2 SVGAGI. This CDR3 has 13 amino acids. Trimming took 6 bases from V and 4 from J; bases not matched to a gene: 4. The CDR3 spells CASRRDREYEQYF. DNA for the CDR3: TGTGCCAGCAGAAGGGACAGGGAGTACGAGCAGTACTTC.

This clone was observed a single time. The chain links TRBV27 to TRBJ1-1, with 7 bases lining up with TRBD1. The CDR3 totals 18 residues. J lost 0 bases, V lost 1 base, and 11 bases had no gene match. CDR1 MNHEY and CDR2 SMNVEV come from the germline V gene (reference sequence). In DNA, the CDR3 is TGTGCCAGCAGTTTATGGGCAACCGCAGGGGGTATGAACACTGAAGCTTTCTTT. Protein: CASSLWATAGGMNTEAFF.